Below are 8 T cell receptor beta chains sequenced from a single sample in a study of human T cells and chemical hapten exposure. Via MiXCR, TCRdb re-called the RACE reads, giving one row per CDR3 protein. The sample shows roughly 52,000 distinct CDR3 sequences, just under 10% of them seen only once. Time point here: patch test 2, 6 weeks after DPC sensitization. The sample's treatment: therapeutic diphenylcyclopropenone sensitization with weekly scalp DPC. The sequencing used whole blood, collected in connection with sensitization to the hapten diphenylcyclopropenone (DPC). The receptors stem from a woman between 45 and 60 years old with alopecia areata. Some clones in this sample may be carry-over from other donors' samples.

The CDR3 DNA reads as TGTGCCACCAGCAGGGACCGATACGAGCAGTACTTC. Protein sequence: CATSRDRYEQYF. The rearrangement links TRBV15 to TRBJ2-7; D uncertain. V dropped 3 bases and J dropped 4 bases, with 7 bases sitting between them. Looked up from germline, CDR1 is LNHNV and CDR2 is YYDKDF (reference sequence). This CDR3 contains 12 residues.

This clonotype turned up a few times. This chain joins TRBV7-9 and TRBJ2-7; no clear D gene. Germline V gives CDR1 SEHNR, CDR2 FQNEAQ (reference sequence). The V gene lost 5 bases and the J gene lost 4 bases, with 15 bases spanning the gap. This CDR3 is built from 14 residues. This chain's CDR3 is CASSLGVGGYEQYF. The CDR3 DNA follows: TGTGCCAGCAGCCTGGGTGTCGGTGGATACGAGCAGTACTTC.

This clonotype was seen a handful of times. The J gene is TRBJ1-5, the V gene TRBV7-2, with a possible D match to TRBD1 (6 bases). The CDR3 length is 13 residues. The germline V gene encodes CDR1 SGHTA and CDR2 FQGNSA. Trimming cost V 3 bases and J 7 bases, with 10 bases left between them. CDR3 protein: CASSFTGFQPQHF. CDR3 in DNA: TGTGCCAGCAGCTTCACAGGGTTCCAGCCCCAGCATTTT.

This sequence joins TRBV20-1 and TRBJ2-1; the D is unclear. CDR3 length: 11 residues. Germline values: CDR1 DFQATT, CDR2 SNEGSKA (reference sequence). V was cut by 6 bases and J by 12 bases, with 15 bases left in between. The CDR3 coding sequence is TGCAGTGCGGGCGGACGCGTAGGGCAGTTCTTC. Protein sequence: CSAGGRVGQFF.

This clonotype was picked up a small number of times. The chain links TRBV6-1 to TRBJ1-1; D is ambiguous. V gave up 7 bases and J gave up 1 base, with 13 bases separating them. There are 14 residues in the CDR3. Germline-derived CDR1 and CDR2 are MNHNS and SASEGT. DNA for the CDR3: TGTGCCAGCACCTACCTGCCTGGGAACACTGAAGCTTTCTTT. It encodes CASTYLPGNTEAFF.

This chain joins TRBV7-9 and TRBJ1-2; no definite D call. The germline V gene has CDR1 SEHNR and CDR2 FQNEAQ (reference sequence). CDR3 size: 15 residues. V was shortened by 5 bases and J by 4 bases, with 17 bases between the two germline ends. This chain's CDR3 is CASSPVGRGIYGYTF. The CDR3, as DNA: TGTGCCAGCAGCCCCGTCGGGCGTGGGATCTATGGCTACACCTTC.

This chain connects TRBV7-2 to TRBJ2-7; TRBD1 might be the D (6 bases). Looked up from germline, CDR1 is SGHTA and CDR2 is FQGNSA. This CDR3 has 13 residues. V was trimmed by 7 bases and J by 2 bases, leaving 12 bases between them. The CDR3 reads CASTRGQTYEQYF. The CDR3 DNA reads TGTGCCAGCACCCGAGGACAGACCTACGAGCAGTACTTC. The entire variable domain, with the rest obtained from reference TRBV7-2 and TRBJ2-7, is as follows: GAGVSQSPSNKVTEKGKDVELRCDPISGHTALYWYRQSLGQGLEFLIYFQGNSAPDKSGLPSDRFSAERTGGSVSTLTIQRTQQEDSAVYLCASTRGQTYEQYFGPGTRLTVT.

In its sample, this clonotype was seen many times. This chain connects TRBV12-3 or TRBV12-4 to TRBJ1-6; the match to TRBD1 covers 11 bases. The CDR3 extends over 20 amino acids. With 5 bases clipped from V and 0 bases from J, the junction kept 12 bases outside the gene matches. The DNA of the CDR3 is TGTGCCAGCAGTCTGTCACCGGGACAGGGGGTGGGCTCCTATAATTCACCCCTCCACTTT. It encodes CASSLSPGQGVGSYNSPLHF.